These T cell receptor beta chains were read from a single sample in a study of T cell responses to AZD1222 COVID-19 vaccine. The assay was immunoSEQ multiplex PCR, and TCRdb's table has in-frame clones only and misses some. The sample shows under 110,000 clones, 86% of them seen only once. Sequenced material: peripheral blood, taken on day 0 of AZD1222 vaccination. These receptors were obtained from an adult in good health. Both conserved end residues are part of each CDR3. The D gene is left open where the match is weak.

CDR3 protein | J gene | V gene | D gene
CAWSGFPDRPYEQYF | TRBJ2-7 | TRBV30 | -
CASSAIMHSGANVLTF | TRBJ2-6 | TRBV19 | -
CASSYSRRLTYEQYF | TRBJ2-7 | TRBV6-2/TRBV6-3 | -
CAWSLGDQRDEKLFF | TRBJ1-4 | TRBV30 | -
CASQTGNSYEQYF | TRBJ2-7 | TRBV27 | -
CASSGTGNQPQHF | TRBJ1-5 | TRBV2 | -
CASSPGNYGYTF | TRBJ1-2 | TRBV27 | -
CASSQRTSGSRNEQFF | TRBJ2-1 | TRBV13 | TRBD2
CASSLNGRVDNSPLHF | TRBJ1-6 | TRBV27 | -
CASSPGPTGELFF | TRBJ2-2 | TRBV7-3 | -
CASSPATGGSGELFF | TRBJ2-2 | TRBV18 | TRBD1
CASSLPTSGTDTQYF | TRBJ2-3 | TRBV4-1 | TRBD2
CASSLGQGHYEQYF | TRBJ2-7 | TRBV28 | TRBD1
CASSPSQGRNYGYTF | TRBJ1-2 | TRBV7-8 | -
CAWSQYGGVQSPLHF | TRBJ1-6 | TRBV30 | -
CASSSLTSGSNEQFF | TRBJ2-1 | TRBV11-2 | TRBD2
CASSDTNTEAFF | TRBJ1-1 | TRBV7-9 | -
CATSREQTGAGYTF | TRBJ1-2 | TRBV15 | TRBD1
CASSRPYGTGDGREQFF | TRBJ2-1 | TRBV6-2/TRBV6-3 | TRBD1
CASSLDRAGATYEQYF | TRBJ2-7 | TRBV7-9 | -
CASSLTGDGTYEQYF | TRBJ2-7 | TRBV7-3 | -
CASSPPDRDNEQFF | TRBJ2-1 | TRBV11-3 | -
CASSLVPQGANEQYF | TRBJ2-7 | TRBV5-1 | TRBD1
CSASPSVRSYNSPLHF | TRBJ1-6 | TRBV20-1 | -
CASRFGAAYEQYF | TRBJ2-7 | TRBV2 | -
CASSLVGENTGELFF | TRBJ2-2 | TRBV5-1 | -
CASGRTDTQYF | TRBJ2-3 | TRBV13 | -
CASSPQLTYEQYF | TRBJ2-7 | TRBV19 | -
CASSILPNSNQPQHF | TRBJ1-5 | TRBV19 | -
CASSSGPGGAYEQYF | TRBJ2-7 | TRBV7-3 | TRBD2
CAWSLGGYGYTF | TRBJ1-2 | TRBV30 | -
CASSTPDRNNSPLHF | TRBJ1-6 | TRBV6-2/TRBV6-3 | -
CASSLGQGIQETQYF | TRBJ2-5 | TRBV18 | TRBD1
CASSSVPPVAAGNEKLFF | TRBJ1-4 | TRBV6-2/TRBV6-3 | -